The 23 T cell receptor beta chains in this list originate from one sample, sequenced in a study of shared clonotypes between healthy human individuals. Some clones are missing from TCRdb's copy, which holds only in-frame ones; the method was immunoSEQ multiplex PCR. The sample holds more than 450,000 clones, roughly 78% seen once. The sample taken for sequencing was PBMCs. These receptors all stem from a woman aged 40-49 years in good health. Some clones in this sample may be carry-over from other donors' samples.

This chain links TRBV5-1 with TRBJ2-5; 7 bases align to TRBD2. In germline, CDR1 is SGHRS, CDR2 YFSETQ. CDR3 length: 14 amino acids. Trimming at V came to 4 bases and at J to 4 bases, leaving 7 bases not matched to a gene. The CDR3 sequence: CASSAGGRGETQYF. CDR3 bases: TGCGCCAGCAGCGCTGGAGGGAGGGGAGAGACCCAGTACTTC.

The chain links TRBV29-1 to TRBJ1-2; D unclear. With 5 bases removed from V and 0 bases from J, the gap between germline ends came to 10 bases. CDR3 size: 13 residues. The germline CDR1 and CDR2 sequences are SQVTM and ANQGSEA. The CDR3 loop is CSVPAEANYGYTF. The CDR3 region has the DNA TGCAGCGTTCCAGCTGAAGCTAACTATGGCTACACCTTC.

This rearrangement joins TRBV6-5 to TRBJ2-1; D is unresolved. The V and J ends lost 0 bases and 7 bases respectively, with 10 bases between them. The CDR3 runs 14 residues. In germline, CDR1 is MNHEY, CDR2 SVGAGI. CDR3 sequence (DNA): TGTGCCAGCAGTTACTCGAGAATGCGAAATGAGCAGTTCTTC. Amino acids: CASSYSRMRNEQFF.

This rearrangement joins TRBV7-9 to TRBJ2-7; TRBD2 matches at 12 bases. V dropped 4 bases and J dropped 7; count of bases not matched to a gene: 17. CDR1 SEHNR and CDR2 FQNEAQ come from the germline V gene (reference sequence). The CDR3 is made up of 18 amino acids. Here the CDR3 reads CASSYVPTLAGGPGEQYF. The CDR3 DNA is TGTGCCAGCAGCTACGTCCCAACTCTAGCGGGAGGGCCGGGTGAGCAGTACTTC.

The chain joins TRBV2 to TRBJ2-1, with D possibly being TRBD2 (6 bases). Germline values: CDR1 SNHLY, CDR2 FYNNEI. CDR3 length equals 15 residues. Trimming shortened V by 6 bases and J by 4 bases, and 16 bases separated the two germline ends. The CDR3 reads CASRNWAAGYNEQFF. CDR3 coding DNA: TGTGCCAGCAGGAACTGGGCGGCGGGGTACAATGAGCAGTTCTTC.

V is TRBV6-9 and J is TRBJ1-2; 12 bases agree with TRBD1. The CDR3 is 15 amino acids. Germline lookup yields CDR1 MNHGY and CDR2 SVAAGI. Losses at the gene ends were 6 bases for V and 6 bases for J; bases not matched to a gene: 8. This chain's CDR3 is CASRTGTGGDNGYTF. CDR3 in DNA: TGTGCCAGCAGAACCGGGACAGGGGGCGATAATGGCTACACCTTC.

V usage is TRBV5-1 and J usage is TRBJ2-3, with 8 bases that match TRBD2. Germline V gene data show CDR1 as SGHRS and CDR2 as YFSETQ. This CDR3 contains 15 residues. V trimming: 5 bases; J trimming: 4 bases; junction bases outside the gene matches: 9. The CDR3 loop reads CASSPQAGVSDTQYF. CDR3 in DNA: TGCGCCAGCAGTCCCCAAGCGGGAGTCTCAGATACGCAGTATTTT. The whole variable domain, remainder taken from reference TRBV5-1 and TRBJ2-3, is KAGVTQTPRYLIKTRGQQVTLSCSPISGHRSVSWYQQTPGQGLQFLFEYFSETQRNKGNFPGRFSGRQFSNSRSEMNVSTLELGDSALYLCASSPQAGVSDTQYFGPGTRLTVL.

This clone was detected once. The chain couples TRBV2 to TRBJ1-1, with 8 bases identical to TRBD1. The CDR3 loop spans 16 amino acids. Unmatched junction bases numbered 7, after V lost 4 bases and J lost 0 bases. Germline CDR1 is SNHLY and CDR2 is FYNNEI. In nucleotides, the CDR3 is TGTGCCAGCAGTGTAGGACAGGGTAAAATGAACACTGAAGCTTTCTTT. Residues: CASSVGQGKMNTEAFF. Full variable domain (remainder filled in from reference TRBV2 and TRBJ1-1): EPEVTQTPSHQVTQMGQEVILRCVPISNHLYFYWYRQILGQKVEFLVSFYNNEISEKSEIFDDQFSVERPDGSNFTLKIRSTKLEDSAMYFCASSVGQGKMNTEAFFGQGTRLTVV.

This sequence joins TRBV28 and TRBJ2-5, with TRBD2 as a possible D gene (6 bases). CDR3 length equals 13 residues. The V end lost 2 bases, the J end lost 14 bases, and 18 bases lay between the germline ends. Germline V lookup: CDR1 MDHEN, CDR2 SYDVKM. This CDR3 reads CASSLTGPGRPYF. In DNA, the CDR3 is TGTGCCAGCAGTTTAACCGGCCCGGGGAGGCCCTACTTC. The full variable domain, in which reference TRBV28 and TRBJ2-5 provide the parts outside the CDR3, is DVKVTQSSRYLVKRTGEKVFLECVQDMDHENMFWYRQDPGLGLRLIYFSYDVKMKEKGDIPEGYSVSREKKERFSLILESASTNQTSMYLCASSLTGPGRPYFGPGTRLLVL.

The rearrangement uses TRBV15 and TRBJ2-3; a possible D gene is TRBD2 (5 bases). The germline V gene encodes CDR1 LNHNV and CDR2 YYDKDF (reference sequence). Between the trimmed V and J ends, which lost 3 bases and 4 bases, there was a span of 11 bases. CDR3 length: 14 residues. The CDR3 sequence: CATSRDFGADTQYF. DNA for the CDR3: TGTGCCACCAGCAGGGACTTCGGCGCAGATACGCAGTATTTT. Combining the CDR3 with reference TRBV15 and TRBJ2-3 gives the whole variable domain DAMVIQNPRYQVTQFGKPVTLSCSQTLNHNVMYWYQQKSSQAPKLLFHYYDKDFNNEADTPDNFQSRRPNTSFCFLDIRSPGLGDTAMYLCATSRDFGADTQYFGPGTRLTVL.

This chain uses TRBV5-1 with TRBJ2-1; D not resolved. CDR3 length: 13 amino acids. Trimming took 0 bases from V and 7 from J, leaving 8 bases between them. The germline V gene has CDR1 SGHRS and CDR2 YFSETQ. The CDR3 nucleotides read TGCGCCAGCAGCTTGGCCAAAGCGAATGAGCAGTTCTTC. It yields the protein CASSLAKANEQFF. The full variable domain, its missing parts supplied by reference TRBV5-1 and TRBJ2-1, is KAGVTQTPRYLIKTRGQQVTLSCSPISGHRSVSWYQQTPGQGLQFLFEYFSETQRNKGNFPGRFSGRQFSNSRSEMNVSTLELGDSALYLCASSLAKANEQFFGPGTRLTVL.

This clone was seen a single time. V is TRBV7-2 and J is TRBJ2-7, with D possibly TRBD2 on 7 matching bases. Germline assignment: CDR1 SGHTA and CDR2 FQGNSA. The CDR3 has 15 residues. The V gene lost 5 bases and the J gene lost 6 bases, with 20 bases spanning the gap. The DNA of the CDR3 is TGTGCCAGCAGCCCCGCCGGGGGGCAATTGGGCGAGCAGTACTTC. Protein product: CASSPAGGQLGEQYF.

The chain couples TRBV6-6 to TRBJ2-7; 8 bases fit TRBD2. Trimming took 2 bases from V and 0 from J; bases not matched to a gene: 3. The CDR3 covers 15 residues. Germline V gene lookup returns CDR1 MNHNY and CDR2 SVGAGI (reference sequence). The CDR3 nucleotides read TGTGCCAGCAGTTACGAGCGGGGGACCTCCTACGAGCAGTACTTC. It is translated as CASSYERGTSYEQYF.

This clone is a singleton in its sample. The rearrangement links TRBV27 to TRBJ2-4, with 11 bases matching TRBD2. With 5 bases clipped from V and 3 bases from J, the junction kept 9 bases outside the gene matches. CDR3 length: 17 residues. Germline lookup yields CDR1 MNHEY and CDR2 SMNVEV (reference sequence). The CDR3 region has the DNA TGTGCCAGCAGTCCACTAGCGGGAGTTGGGTACAAAAACATTCAGTACTTC. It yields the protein CASSPLAGVGYKNIQYF.

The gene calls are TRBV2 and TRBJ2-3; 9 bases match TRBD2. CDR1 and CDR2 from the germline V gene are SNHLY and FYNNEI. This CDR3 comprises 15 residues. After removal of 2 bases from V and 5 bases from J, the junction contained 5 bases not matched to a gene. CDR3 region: CASSEIQREVDTQYF. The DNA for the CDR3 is TGTGCCAGCAGTGAAATCCAGCGGGAGGTAGATACGCAGTATTTT.

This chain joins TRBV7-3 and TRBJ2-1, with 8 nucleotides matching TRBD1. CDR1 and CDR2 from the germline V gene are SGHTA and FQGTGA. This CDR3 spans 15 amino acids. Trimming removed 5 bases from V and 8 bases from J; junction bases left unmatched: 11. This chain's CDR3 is CASSVSAAGQDEQFF. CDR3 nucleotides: TGTGCCAGCAGCGTATCCGCCGCGGGACAGGATGAGCAGTTCTTC.

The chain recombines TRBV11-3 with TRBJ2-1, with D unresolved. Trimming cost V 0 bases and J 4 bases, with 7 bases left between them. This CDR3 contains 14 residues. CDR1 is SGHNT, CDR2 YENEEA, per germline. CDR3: CASSLDQSYNEQFF. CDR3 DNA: TGTGCCAGCAGCTTAGATCAATCTTACAATGAGCAGTTCTTC.

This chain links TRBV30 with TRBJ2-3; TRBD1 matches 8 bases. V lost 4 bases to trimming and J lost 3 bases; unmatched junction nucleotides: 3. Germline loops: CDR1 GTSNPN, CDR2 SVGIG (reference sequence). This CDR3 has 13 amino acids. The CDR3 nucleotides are TGTGCCTGGACTCAGGGGGCAACAGATACGCAGTATTTT. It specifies CAWTQGATDTQYF.

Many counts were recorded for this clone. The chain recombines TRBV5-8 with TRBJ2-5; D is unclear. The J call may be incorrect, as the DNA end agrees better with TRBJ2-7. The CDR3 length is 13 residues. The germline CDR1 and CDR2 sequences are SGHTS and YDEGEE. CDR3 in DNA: TGTGCCAGCAGCCCGACCCGTTGGACCGAGCAGTACTTC. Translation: CASSPTRWTEQYF.

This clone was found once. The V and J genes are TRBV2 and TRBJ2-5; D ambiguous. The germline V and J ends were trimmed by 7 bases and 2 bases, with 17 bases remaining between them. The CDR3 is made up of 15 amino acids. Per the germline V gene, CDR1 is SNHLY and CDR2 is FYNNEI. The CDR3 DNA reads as TGTGCCAGCACCCCCCGGACGTCCACACAAGAGACCCAGTACTTC. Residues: CASTPRTSTQETQYF.

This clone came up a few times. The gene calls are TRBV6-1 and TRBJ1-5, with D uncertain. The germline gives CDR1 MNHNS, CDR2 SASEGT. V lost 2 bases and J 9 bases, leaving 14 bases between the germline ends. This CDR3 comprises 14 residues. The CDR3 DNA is TGTGCCAGCAGTGAAACAGTATACGTCGGGCCCCAGCATTTT. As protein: CASSETVYVGPQHF.

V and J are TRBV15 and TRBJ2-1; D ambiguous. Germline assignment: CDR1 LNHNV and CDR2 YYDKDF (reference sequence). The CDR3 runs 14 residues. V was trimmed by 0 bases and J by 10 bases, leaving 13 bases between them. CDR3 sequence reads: CATSRDQAVREQFF. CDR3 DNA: TGTGCCACCAGCAGAGATCAAGCTGTTCGGGAGCAGTTCTTC.

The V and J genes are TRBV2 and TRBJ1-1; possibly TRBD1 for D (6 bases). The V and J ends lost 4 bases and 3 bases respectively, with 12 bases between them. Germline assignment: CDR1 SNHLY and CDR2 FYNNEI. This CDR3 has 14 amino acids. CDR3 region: CASSVTGKDTEAFF. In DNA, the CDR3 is TGTGCCAGCAGTGTAACAGGGAAGGACACTGAAGCTTTCTTT.